This is a list of T cell receptor beta chains from one sample in a study of shared clonotypes between healthy human individuals. TCRdb's table, derived via immunoSEQ multiplex PCR, lists solely in-frame clones and lacks some. The profile shows around 2,000,000 clones, 90% to 95% of them singletons. The sequenced material came from naive CD4+ T cells sorted from blood. These receptors originate from a man aged 18 to 35 in good health. CDR3s include the opening cysteine and the closing phenylalanine or tryptophan. The order of the fields is J gene, V gene, CDR3 protein.

j_gene: TRBJ2-7
v_gene: TRBV2
CDR3aa: CASSEWGYRGKGYEQYF

j_gene: TRBJ1-1
v_gene: TRBV18
CDR3aa: CASSRAHPQGLIMNTEAFF

j_gene: TRBJ2-5
v_gene: TRBV14
CDR3aa: CASSHNGWETQYF

j_gene: TRBJ1-2
v_gene: TRBV29-1
CDR3aa: CSVEDLGQGRYGYTF

j_gene: TRBJ2-3
v_gene: TRBV7-9
CDR3aa: CASSLVLGTDTQYF

j_gene: TRBJ1-1
v_gene: TRBV29-1
CDR3aa: CSVRRMNTEAFF

j_gene: TRBJ1-2
v_gene: TRBV12-5
CDR3aa: CASGFGGRDFPGGYTF

j_gene: TRBJ1-6
v_gene: TRBV29-1
CDR3aa: CSVEVGDGPLHF

j_gene: TRBJ2-5
v_gene: TRBV10-1
CDR3aa: CASSDGASGPRQETQYF

j_gene: TRBJ2-4
v_gene: TRBV4-1
CDR3aa: CASSLDGRTGPGNIQYF

j_gene: TRBJ2-7
v_gene: TRBV6-1
CDR3aa: CASNLYEGPYEQYF

j_gene: TRBJ2-1
v_gene: TRBV5-1
CDR3aa: CASSQGLAGDEQFF

j_gene: TRBJ2-5
v_gene: TRBV30
CDR3aa: CAWSRGSGGETQYF

j_gene: TRBJ2-5
v_gene: TRBV10-2
CDR3aa: CASNGQGYQETQYF

j_gene: TRBJ2-7
v_gene: TRBV9
CDR3aa: CASSGQPGSDEQYF

j_gene: TRBJ2-2
v_gene: TRBV7-3
CDR3aa: CASSLTRGQGELFF

j_gene: TRBJ2-3
v_gene: TRBV28
CDR3aa: CASSFILRTDTQYF

j_gene: TRBJ2-7
v_gene: TRBV6-6
CDR3aa: CASSSLDPSSYEQYF

j_gene: TRBJ2-2
v_gene: TRBV9
CDR3aa: CASSVGPRPPGELFF

j_gene: TRBJ2-3
v_gene: TRBV5-1
CDR3aa: CASSIGLAVNTDTQYF

j_gene: TRBJ2-5
v_gene: TRBV30
CDR3aa: CAWQGLYQETQYF